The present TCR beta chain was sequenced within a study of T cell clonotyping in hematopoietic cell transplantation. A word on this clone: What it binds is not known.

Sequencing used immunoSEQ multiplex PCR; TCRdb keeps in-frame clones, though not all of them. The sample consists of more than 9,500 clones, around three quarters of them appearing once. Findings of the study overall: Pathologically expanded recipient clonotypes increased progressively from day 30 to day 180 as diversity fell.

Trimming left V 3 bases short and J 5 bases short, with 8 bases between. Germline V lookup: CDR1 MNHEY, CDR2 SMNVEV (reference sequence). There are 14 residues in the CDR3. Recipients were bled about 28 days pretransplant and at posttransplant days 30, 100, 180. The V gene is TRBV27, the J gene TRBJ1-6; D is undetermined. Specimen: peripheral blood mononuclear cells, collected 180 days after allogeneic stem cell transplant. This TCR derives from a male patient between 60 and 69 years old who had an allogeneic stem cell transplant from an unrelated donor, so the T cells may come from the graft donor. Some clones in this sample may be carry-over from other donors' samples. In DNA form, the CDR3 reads TGTGCCAGCAGTTTTGGAATTAATAATTCACCCCTCCACTTT. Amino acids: CASSFGINNSPLHF.